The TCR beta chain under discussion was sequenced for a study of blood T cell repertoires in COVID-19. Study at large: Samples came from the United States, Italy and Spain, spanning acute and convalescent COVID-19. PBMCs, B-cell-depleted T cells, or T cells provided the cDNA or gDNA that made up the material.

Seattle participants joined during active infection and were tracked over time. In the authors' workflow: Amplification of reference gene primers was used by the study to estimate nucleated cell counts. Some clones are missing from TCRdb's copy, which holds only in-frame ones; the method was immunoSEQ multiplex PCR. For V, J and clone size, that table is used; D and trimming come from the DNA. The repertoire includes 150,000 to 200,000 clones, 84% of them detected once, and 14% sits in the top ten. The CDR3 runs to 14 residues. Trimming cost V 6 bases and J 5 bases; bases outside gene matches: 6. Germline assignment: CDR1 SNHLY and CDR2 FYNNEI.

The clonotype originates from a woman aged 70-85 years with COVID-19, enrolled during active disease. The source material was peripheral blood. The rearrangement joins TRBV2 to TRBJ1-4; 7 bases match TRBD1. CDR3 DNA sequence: TGTGCCAGCAGGTGGGGACAGCAAAATGAAAAACTGTTTTTT. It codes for CASRWGQQNEKLFF.